One TCR beta chain is described in this entry. Its specificity is unknown. The source of the sample is a study of beta chain features in type 1 diabetes. Overall study context: Examination covered around 98 million sorted cells spanning all samples. Regarding the study as a whole: Shortening that was moderate but significant affected the TCRB CDR3s of Type 1 diabetes patients in all four CD4+ subsets. Patients and controls would be equally affected if PCR favored shorter templates.

The CDR3 is made up of 13 amino acids. The J segment lost 3 bases and the V segment lost 7 bases, leaving 3 bases of the junction unmatched. CDR1 is SNHLY and CDR2 is FYNNEI in the germline V gene. The investigators reverse transcribed all of the isolated RNA, so they sequenced expressed TCRB transcripts. The method was immunoSEQ multiplex PCR; TCRdb's version includes in-frame clones alone and lacks a portion of them. The sample contains roughly 250,000 clones, over 65% of which appear only once. Sequences were obtained from naive CD4+ T cells from blood. The origin of this receptor is a man aged 25-45 years in good health. The chain combines TRBV2 with TRBJ1-1; TRBD1 matches 9 bases. CDR3: CASTGQGYTEAFF. CDR3 DNA sequence: TGTGCCAGCACCGGACAGGGGTACACTGAAGCTTTCTTT. Supplemented by reference TRBV2 and TRBJ1-1, the full variable domain reads EPEVTQTPSHQVTQMGQEVILRCVPISNHLYFYWYRQILGQKVEFLVSFYNNEISEKSEIFDDQFSVERPDGSNFTLKIRSTKLEDSAMYFCASTGQGYTEAFFGQGTRLTVV.